This is a list of T cell receptor beta chains from one sample in a study of shared clonotypes between healthy human individuals. Method: immunoSEQ multiplex PCR; TCRdb's copy keeps in-frame clones and lacks some. The data contain millions of clones, about 95% of them seen just once; the ten biggest clones take up 0.9% to 1.3%. Sequenced input: naive CD8+ T cells sorted from blood. The receptors shown here come from a young man in good health. The CDR3 runs from the conserved cysteine through the conserved F or W. D genes are given only for firm matches. Not every row has a clone size; where given, it reads once, few, many or a size class.

J gene	clone size	V gene	D gene	CDR3 protein	CDR3 DNA
TRBJ1-4	NA	TRBV28	TRBD1	CASSLGQLREKLFF	TGTGCCAGCAGCTTGGGACAGTTACGGGAAAAACTGTTTTTT
TRBJ1-5	NA	TRBV11-2	TRBD1	CASSLGQGMYSNQPQHF	TGTGCCAGCAGCTTAGGACAGGGGATGTACAGCAATCAGCCCCAGCATTTT
TRBJ1-1	NA	TRBV6-5	TRBD1	CASRQGRTTEAFF	TGTGCCAGTCGACAGGGAAGAACCACTGAAGCTTTCTTT
TRBJ2-2	NA	TRBV9	TRBD2	CASSVEPSLAVSTGELFF	TGTGCCAGCAGCGTAGAACCTTCTCTAGCGGTCAGCACCGGGGAGCTGTTTTTT
TRBJ2-7	NA	TRBV2	TRBD2	CASRDGTTLDYEQYF	TGTGCCAGCAGGGATGGGACTACCCTTGACTACGAGCAGTACTTC
TRBJ1-5	NA	TRBV4-1	NA	CASSQAISNQPQHF	TGCGCCAGCAGCCAAGCGATTAGCAATCAGCCCCAGCATTTT
TRBJ2-7	once	TRBV7-9	TRBD2	CASSLGGMEQYF	TGTGCCAGCAGTTTGGGAGGGATGGAGCAGTACTTC
TRBJ2-7	NA	TRBV11-2	TRBD1	CASSLVTGYAYEQYF	TGTGCCAGCAGCTTAGTGACAGGGTATGCCTACGAGCAGTACTTC
TRBJ1-1	NA	TRBV11-3	NA	CASSLGLGANTEAFF	TGTGCCAGCAGCTTAGGGTTGGGGGCGAACACTGAAGCTTTCTTT
TRBJ1-2	once	TRBV4-1	NA	CASSQVSSNYGYTF	TGCGCCAGCAGCCAAGTGAGCAGTAACTATGGCTACACCTTC
TRBJ2-7	once	TRBV27	NA	CASSSSFLLGSYEQYF	TGTGCCAGCAGTTCTAGCTTCCTCCTGGGGTCCTACGAGCAGTACTTC
TRBJ2-2	NA	TRBV4-1	TRBD2	CASSPNSGGAETGELFF	TGCGCCAGCAGCCCCAATAGCGGGGGGGCAGAAACCGGGGAGCTGTTTTTT
TRBJ2-2	NA	TRBV4-1	TRBD1	CASSQPDRDGGELFF	TGCGCCAGCAGTCAACCGGACAGGGATGGCGGGGAGCTGTTTTTT
TRBJ1-2	NA	TRBV5-6	TRBD1	CASSWDVQGVADGYTF	TGTGCCAGCAGCTGGGATGTACAGGGGGTAGCAGACGGCTACACCTTC
TRBJ1-2	NA	TRBV28	NA	CASSTKANYGYTF	TGTGCCAGCAGTACCAAAGCTAACTATGGCTACACCTTC
TRBJ1-1	NA	TRBV9	NA	CASSVGPLNTEAFF	TGTGCCAGCAGCGTAGGGCCATTGAACACTGAAGCTTTCTTT
TRBJ2-7	NA	TRBV19	NA	CASSIDQEAYEQYF	TGTGCCAGTAGTATAGATCAGGAAGCCTACGAGCAGTACTTC
TRBJ2-3	NA	TRBV7-2	NA	CASSFDSTDTQYF	TGTGCCAGCAGCTTTGACAGCACAGATACGCAGTATTTT
TRBJ1-1	NA	TRBV30	NA	CAWSVPEGVNTEAFF	TGTGCCTGGAGTGTACCAGAAGGGGTGAACACTGAAGCTTTCTTT
TRBJ2-7	NA	TRBV11-2	NA	CASSLYPVAGQYF	TGTGCCAGCAGCTTATACCCGGTAGCCGGGCAGTACTTC
TRBJ1-2	NA	TRBV28	TRBD1	CASSLSPDREGQSNYGYTF	TGTGCCAGCAGTTTATCCCCGGACAGGGAAGGGCAATCGAACTATGGCTACACCTTC
TRBJ2-1	NA	TRBV7-6	TRBD2	CASSLMVAGPHLIDEQFF	TGTGCCAGCAGCTTAATGGTAGCGGGGCCGCATTTGATCGATGAGCAGTTCTTC
TRBJ2-7	NA	TRBV2	NA	CASSELAEGGKDEQYF	TGTGCCAGCAGTGAACTGGCTGAAGGTGGTAAAGACGAGCAGTACTTC
TRBJ2-1	NA	TRBV9	NA	CASSLQLGAVNEQFF	TGTGCCAGCAGCTTACAACTAGGGGCGGTCAATGAGCAGTTCTTC
TRBJ1-1	few	TRBV10-3	NA	CAISEDRNTEAFF	TGTGCCATCAGTGAGGACAGGAACACTGAAGCTTTCTTT
TRBJ2-7	NA	TRBV27	TRBD2	CASSSLAGQPYEQYF	TGTGCCAGCAGTTCACTAGCGGGACAGCCCTACGAGCAGTACTTC
TRBJ2-6	NA	TRBV19	NA	CASSMMAGANVLTF	TGTGCCAGTAGTATGATGGCTGGGGCCAACGTCCTGACTTTC
TRBJ2-1	NA	TRBV6-1	NA	CASSAQGPRFNNEQFF	TGTGCCAGCAGTGCCCAGGGTCCGCGCTTTAACAATGAGCAGTTCTTC
TRBJ1-5	NA	TRBV4-1	TRBD1	CASSQVRQGAVGAQHF	TGCGCCAGCAGCCAAGTACGGCAGGGGGCTGTCGGGGCCCAGCATTTT
TRBJ2-7	NA	TRBV29-1	TRBD1	CSGTGDDYEQYF	TGCAGCGGGACAGGGGATGACTACGAGCAGTACTTC
TRBJ1-1	NA	TRBV5-4	NA	CASSWVEGGNTEAFF	TGTGCCAGCAGCTGGGTGGAGGGAGGGAACACTGAAGCTTTCTTT
TRBJ1-1	NA	TRBV2	NA	CASSVGHLNTEAFF	TGTGCCAGCAGCGTAGGACACTTGAACACTGAAGCTTTCTTT
TRBJ2-7	NA	TRBV6-5	NA	CASSHFSGSYEQYF	TGTGCCAGCAGTCACTTTAGCGGCTCCTACGAGCAGTACTTC
TRBJ1-2	NA	TRBV19	NA	CASRTPSDPTNYGYTF	TGTGCCAGTAGAACGCCCTCGGATCCAACTAACTATGGCTACACCTTC
TRBJ2-7	NA	TRBV19	NA	CASSPGASYEQYF	TGTGCCAGTAGCCCGGGGGCATCCTACGAGCAGTACTTC
TRBJ1-5	NA	TRBV27	TRBD1	CASTRTGGNQPQHF	TGTGCCAGCACCCGGACAGGGGGCAATCAGCCCCAGCATTTT
TRBJ2-3	NA	TRBV11-2	TRBD2	CASSQGLAGQGNTDTQYF	TGTGCCAGCAGCCAGGGACTAGCGGGGCAGGGAAACACAGATACGCAGTATTTT
TRBJ2-1	NA	TRBV2	NA	CASSGPVDGMMRDEQFF	TGTGCCAGCAGTGGCCCCGTGGACGGGATGATGAGGGATGAGCAGTTCTTC
TRBJ2-7	NA	TRBV10-3	NA	CAIGGSYEQYF	TGTGCCATCGGGGGGTCCTACGAGCAGTACTTC
TRBJ2-3	once	TRBV4-3	TRBD2	CASSQELAGSTDTQYF	TGCGCCAGCAGCCAAGAACTAGCGGGGTCCACAGATACGCAGTATTTT
TRBJ1-4	NA	TRBV19	NA	CASNNAVVGEKLFF	TGTGCCAGTAATAACGCCGTGGTAGGTGAAAAACTGTTTTTT
TRBJ1-5	once	TRBV19	NA	CASTTELQPQHF	TGTGCCAGTACGACAGAGCTTCAGCCCCAGCATTTT
TRBJ1-1	NA	TRBV5-4	NA	CASSPRDGNTEAFF	TGTGCCAGCAGCCCGAGGGACGGGAACACTGAAGCTTTCTTT
TRBJ2-3	NA	TRBV28	NA	CASSSSSLTDTQYF	TGTGCCAGCAGCTCGTCGAGTCTCACAGATACGCAGTATTTT
TRBJ1-1	NA	TRBV5-6	NA	CASSWDTEAFF	TGTGCCAGCAGCTGGGACACTGAAGCTTTCTTT